A single sample is the source of the 9 T cell receptor beta chains below, sequenced in a study of T-cell memory formation after mild COVID-19. TCRdb called the 5' RACE reads again in MiXCR, with one record for every CDR3 protein. The sample lists hundreds of thousands of distinct CDR3 sequences, approximately 15% occurring once. The sequenced sample was PBMCs or a T cell subset sorted from them (not recorded which). These receptors all stem from a man between 18 and 35 years old who had mild COVID-19 (a few samples of this study predate the infection). Cell type and time point are not known.

This clonotype appeared a few times. The gene calls are TRBV5-1 and TRBJ2-7, with a tentative D call TRBD2 (6 bases). V gave up 5 bases and J gave up 1 base, with 16 bases separating them. In germline, CDR1 is SGHRS, CDR2 YFSETQ. CDR3 length equals 15 residues. The CDR3 is CASRGTGTASYEQYF. The CDR3 DNA follows: TGCGCCAGCAGGGGAACCGGGACTGCTTCCTACGAGCAGTACTTC.

This clonotype was counted a few times. The chain has TRBV12-3 or TRBV12-4 and TRBJ1-1; D possibly corresponds to TRBD1 (5 bases). Trimming pared 7 bases from V and 7 bases from J, leaving 22 bases between. The CDR3 has 15 residues. The CDR3 DNA follows: TGTGCCAGCACCCTTGGGGCAGGTGGGGCAGATGAAGCTTTCTTT. This encodes CASTLGAGGADEAFF.

This clonotype was counted a few times. The chain employs TRBV6-2 or TRBV6-3 and TRBJ2-1, with TRBD1 matching 10 bases. V lost 5 bases and J lost 10; bases outside the gene matches: 8. Germline values: CDR1 MNHEY, CDR2 SVGEGT. The CDR3 extends over 14 amino acids. For the CDR3, the DNA is TGTGCCAGCAGTCTGGGACAGGGGTTATACGAGCAGTTCTTC. Encoded protein: CASSLGQGLYEQFF.

In this sample, this clonotype turned up once. The J gene is TRBJ2-5, the V gene TRBV29-1; 7 bases are shared with TRBD1. CDR1 SQVTM and CDR2 ANQGSEA come from the germline V gene. There are 16 residues in the CDR3. J was trimmed by 0 bases and V by 0 bases; bases with no gene match: 7. The CDR3 DNA sequence: TGCAGCGTTGAAGATCCGGGACAGATGTACCAAGAGACCCAGTACTTC. This codes for CSVEDPGQMYQETQYF.

This clonotype was counted between two and nine times. Written as DNA, the CDR3 is TGCAGCGTTACAGGAGACGAGCAGTACTTC. It codes for CSVTGDEQYF. The genes are TRBV29-1 and TRBJ2-7, with a weak D call TRBD1 (5 bases). This CDR3 is 10 amino acids long. Trimming took 5 bases from V and 5 from J, leaving 7 bases between them. Germline V gene lookup returns CDR1 SQVTM and CDR2 ANQGSEA.

This clonotype was seen only a few times. V is TRBV5-1 and J is TRBJ2-2; tentative D call: TRBD1 (5 bases). V lost 3 bases and J 3 bases, leaving 12 bases between the germline ends. Germline values: CDR1 SGHRS, CDR2 YFSETQ. The CDR3 runs 15 residues. The CDR3 region is CASSSPGWDTGELFF. The CDR3 coding sequence is TGCGCCAGCAGCTCCCCAGGGTGGGACACCGGGGAGCTGTTTTTT.

This clonotype occurred a few times. The V and J genes are TRBV7-9 and TRBJ1-2, with a possible D match to TRBD1 (6 bases). Germline CDR1 SEHNR, CDR2 FQNEAQ (reference sequence). V lost 5 bases, J lost 0 bases, and 16 bases lay in between. CDR3 length equals 16 residues. The CDR3, as DNA: TGTGCCAGCAGCCCTCACGGGGGCCCCGCTAACTATGGCTACACCTTC. It encodes CASSPHGGPANYGYTF.

J is TRBJ1-1 and V is TRBV4-2, with D tentatively TRBD1 (5 bases). Between the trimmed V and J ends, which lost 2 bases and 4 bases, there was a span of 14 bases. Per the germline V gene, CDR1 is LGHNA and CDR2 is YNFKEQ. The length of the CDR3 is 15 residues. The CDR3 sequence: CASSQRGVLGTEAFF. DNA of the CDR3: TGTGCCAGCAGCCAACGAGGGGTTTTGGGCACTGAAGCTTTCTTT.

J is TRBJ2-4 and V is TRBV7-9, with D possibly TRBD1 on 6 matching bases. The CDR3 sequence is 16 residues long. Trimming removed 5 bases from V and 0 bases from J, with 14 bases in between. Germline values: CDR1 SEHNR, CDR2 FQNEAQ (reference sequence). CDR3 coding DNA: TGTGCCAGCAGCGTAGGGACATATGAAGCCAAAAACATTCAGTACTTC. Translated: CASSVGTYEAKNIQYF.